Listed here are 21 T cell receptor beta chains from one sample, sequenced in a study of low-dose radiotherapy and immunotherapy resistance in tumors. First-strand cDNA used TRAV- and TRBV-specific primers, covering alpha and beta chains. TCRs were put through 20 to 25 PCR cycles of amplification with Phusion. A constant-region primer and the V-primer adapter served as the primer pair. TCRdb called the reads again in MiXCR, with one record for every CDR3 protein. The sample lists 80,000 to 95,000 distinct CDR3 sequences, under 9.5% occurring once. This sample's time point: before trial treatment. The sequencing used PBMCs, collected before treatment. Receptors were obtained from a male donor with prostate cancer.

This clonotype has ten or more counts. The V and J genes are TRBV28 and TRBJ2-5; tentatively, D is TRBD1 or TRBD2 (5 bases each). This CDR3 is built from 15 residues. V was shortened by 5 bases and J by 1 base, with 14 bases between the two germline ends. CDR1 and CDR2 (germline): MDHEN, SYDVKM. This chain's CDR3 is CASSPLGRSQETQYF. CDR3 coding DNA: TGTGCCAGCAGTCCCCTGGGACGTAGCCAAGAGACCCAGTACTTC.

This clonotype has a count of ten or more. The chain is built from TRBV12-3 or TRBV12-4 and TRBJ2-7; D possibly matches TRBD1 or TRBD2 (5 bases each). V was pared by 8 bases and J by 5 bases, with 13 bases between. The CDR3 extends over 12 amino acids. CDR3 region: CASSKGTHEQYF. The CDR3 nucleotides read TGTGCCAGCTCTAAGGGGACCCACGAGCAGTACTTC.

This clonotype was counted at least ten times. The chain couples TRBV7-9 to TRBJ2-3; TRBD2 matches at 11 bases. This CDR3 has 17 amino acids. Trimming removed 2 bases from V and 6 bases from J; junction bases left unmatched: 10. Germline-derived CDR1 and CDR2 are SEHNR and FQNEAQ (reference sequence). The CDR3 DNA sequence: TGTGCCAGCAGCTTATACGGGACTAGCGGTCTTTGGGATACGCAGTATTTT. This encodes CASSLYGTSGLWDTQYF.

This clonotype was counted at least ten times. J is TRBJ1-1 and V is TRBV6-5; D remains ambiguous. The V and J ends lost 6 bases and 3 bases respectively, with 17 bases between them. The CDR3 loop spans 15 amino acids. Germline V lookup: CDR1 MNHEY, CDR2 SVGAGI. This CDR3 is CASRPGPGGYTEAFF. CDR3 sequence (DNA): TGTGCCAGCAGGCCCGGTCCTGGCGGGTACACTGAAGCTTTCTTT.

At least ten counts were recorded for this clonotype. V and J are TRBV20-1 and TRBJ2-3; 8 nucleotides line up with TRBD2. V was clipped by 3 bases and J by 3 bases; unmatched bases: 8. CDR1 is DFQATT and CDR2 is SNEGSKA in the germline V gene (reference sequence). The CDR3 extends over 15 amino acids. The CDR3 loop is CSASNFGGRTDTQYF. In nucleotides, the CDR3 is TGCAGTGCTAGTAATTTTGGCGGGAGGACAGATACGCAGTATTTT.

This clonotype was observed at least ten times. The chain has TRBV29-1 and TRBJ2-5, with TRBD2 identical over 7 bases. The V gene end was trimmed by 5 bases and the J gene end by 4 bases; junction bases not matched to a gene: 7. The CDR3 spans 13 residues. Per germline, CDR1 SQVTM and CDR2 ANQGSEA. The CDR3 spells CSVPNGGTETQYF. CDR3 nucleotide sequence: TGCAGCGTTCCCAACGGGGGGACAGAGACCCAGTACTTC.

This clonotype was seen only a few times. This chain connects TRBV4-3 to TRBJ1-2; no definite D call. V was cut by 5 bases and J by 4 bases, with 17 bases left in between. This CDR3 is built from 15 residues. The germline V gene has CDR1 LGHNA and CDR2 YSLEER. The CDR3 DNA sequence: TGCGCCAGCAGCTCGCGGGGAGGACTGGGCTATGGCTACACCTTC. This encodes CASSSRGGLGYGYTF.

Many counts were recorded for this clonotype. The chain joins TRBV27 to TRBJ2-5; D is perhaps TRBD1 (7 bases). The length of the CDR3 is 17 residues. Germline V lookup: CDR1 MNHEY, CDR2 SMNVEV (reference sequence). The V end lost 1 base, the J end lost 5 bases, and 20 bases lay between the germline ends. The CDR3 here is CASSLFGGGGPLETQYF. The CDR3 nucleotides are TGTGCCAGCAGTTTATTTGGAGGAGGGGGCCCTCTGGAGACCCAGTACTTC.

This clonotype was seen many times. The rearrangement uses TRBV12-3 or TRBV12-4 and TRBJ1-5; 9 bases match TRBD1. The junction had 11 bases not matched to a gene; V was cut back by 1 base and J by 1 base. This CDR3 spans 19 amino acids. CDR3 region: CASSLGPGQGGVSNQPQHF. Here the CDR3 DNA reads TGTGCCAGCAGTTTAGGACCGGGACAGGGTGGGGTGAGCAATCAGCCCCAGCATTTT.

This clonotype was counted ten times or more. The gene calls are TRBV7-2 and TRBJ2-1, with D possibly being TRBD2 (5 bases). The CDR3 contains 17 residues. The V gene lost 1 base and the J gene lost 6 bases, with 19 bases spanning the gap. In germline, CDR1 is SGHTA, CDR2 FQGNSA. The chain's CDR3 is CASSLVPAVLYGNEQFF. The CDR3 region has the DNA TGTGCCAGCAGCTTAGTCCCAGCGGTTCTATACGGCAATGAGCAGTTCTTC.

This clonotype was seen more than once but under ten times. This chain links TRBV28 with TRBJ2-5; D is possibly TRBD2 (6 bases). The CDR3 extends over 14 amino acids. V gave up 3 bases and J gave up 5 bases, with 13 bases separating them. CDR1 is MDHEN and CDR2 is SYDVKM in the germline V gene. CDR3: CASSLGGRVETQYF. The CDR3 DNA is TGTGCCAGCAGTTTGGGGGGTAGAGTCGAGACCCAGTACTTC. Full variable domain (rest looked up from reference TRBV28 and TRBJ2-5): DVKVTQSSRYLVKRTGEKVFLECVQDMDHENMFWYRQDPGLGLRLIYFSYDVKMKEKGDIPEGYSVSREKKERFSLILESASTNQTSMYLCASSLGGRVETQYFGPGTRLLVL.

This clonotype has at least ten counts. CDR3: CASSIGWSNQPQHF. CDR3 coding DNA: TGTGCCAGTAGTATAGGATGGAGCAATCAGCCCCAGCATTTT. This sequence joins TRBV19 and TRBJ1-5, with no clear D. Deletions cut 1 base from V and 1 base from J, with 5 bases between. This CDR3 has 14 residues. CDR1 is LNHDA and CDR2 is SQIVND in the germline V gene (reference sequence).

For this clonotype: An end of the junction does not agree with germline; a read error may underlie this. The chain links TRBV7-9 to TRBJ2-5; TRBD2 is a possible D gene (5 bases). Germline V gene lookup returns CDR1 SEHNR and CDR2 FQNEAQ (reference sequence). The CDR3 has 14 amino acids. CDR3 sequence: CSSSHYGVWETQYF. For the CDR3, the DNA is TGTTCCAGCAGCCACTACGGGGTGTGGGAGACCCAGTACTTC.

This clonotype was found many times. V usage is TRBV29-1 and J usage is TRBJ2-7, with unresolved D. Looked up from germline, CDR1 is SQVTM and CDR2 is ANQGSEA. The germline V and J ends were trimmed by 5 bases and 2 bases, with 7 bases remaining between them. The CDR3 covers 11 residues. CDR3 in amino acids: CSVIQAYEQYF. The CDR3 DNA follows: TGCAGCGTTATCCAGGCCTACGAGCAGTACTTC.

This clonotype was recorded many times. The chain employs TRBV4-1 and TRBJ1-1, with D unclear. Looked up from germline, CDR1 is MGHRA and CDR2 is YSYEKL. V lost 0 bases and J lost 11, with 13 bases in between. The CDR3 has 13 residues. The CDR3 here is CASSQDGVTAAFF. The DNA for the CDR3 is TGCGCCAGCAGCCAAGATGGCGTCACAGCGGCTTTCTTT.

This clonotype came up many times. This rearrangement joins TRBV2 to TRBJ1-1; 10 bases are shared with TRBD1. Per the germline V gene, CDR1 is SNHLY and CDR2 is FYNNEI. CDR3 length: 16 amino acids. Trimming cost V 3 bases and J 10 bases; bases outside gene matches: 14. The CDR3 DNA follows: TGTGCCAGCAGTGAGGGTATAGGGACAGGGGCTAACAGAGCTTTCTTT. This gives the protein CASSEGIGTGANRAFF.

This clonotype came up many times. The chain is built from TRBV12-5 and TRBJ2-3; possibly TRBD1 for D (6 bases). V lost 3 bases, J lost 1 base, and 14 bases lay in between. Germline CDR1 is LGHNT and CDR2 is FRNRAP. The CDR3 has 16 amino acids. The CDR3 coding sequence is TGTGCTAGTGGTTTTAGCCAGGGGATCGGCACAGATACGCAGTATTTT. Its protein product is CASGFSQGIGTDTQYF.

At least ten counts were recorded for this clonotype. The chain carries TRBV5-1 and TRBJ2-7; TRBD2 matches 10 bases. CDR1 is SGHRS, CDR2 YFSETQ, per germline. The CDR3 totals 15 residues. Unmatched junction bases numbered 12, after V lost 4 bases and J lost 8 bases. The CDR3 nucleotides are TGCGCCAGCAGCCAATCTGGGGCTAGCGGGAGTCAGCAGTACTTC. Protein sequence: CASSQSGASGSQQYF.

Turning to this clonotype: A far larger clone differs by one base, so this is likely a read error. The CDR3 sequence: CASGTGVDEQYF. As DNA, the CDR3 is TGTGCCAGCGGGACAGGGGTCGATGAGCAGTACTTC. The V call is TRBV7-9, the J call TRBJ2-7; 10 positions agree with TRBD1. The CDR3 runs to 12 residues. Germline values: CDR1 SEHNR, CDR2 FQNEAQ (reference sequence). The trim removed 8 bases at V and 7 bases at J, leaving 5 bases unmatched.

This clonotype was recorded at least ten times. The chain uses TRBV2 and TRBJ1-2, with D possibly being TRBD1 (5 bases). CDR1 is SNHLY, CDR2 FYNNEI, per germline. This CDR3 contains 13 residues. V lost 2 bases to trimming and J lost 7 bases, with 11 bases between them. CDR3: CASSERQGSGYTF. The CDR3 DNA reads as TGTGCCAGCAGTGAAAGGCAGGGAAGTGGCTACACCTTC.

This clonotype was counted ten times or more. V and J are TRBV27 and TRBJ2-6; D is possibly TRBD1 (5 bases). Between the trimmed V and J ends, which lost 7 bases and 0 bases, there was a span of 7 bases. The CDR3 consists of 14 residues. Germline CDR1 and CDR2: MNHEY and SMNVEV (reference sequence). The CDR3 sequence: CASKQASGANVLTF. The CDR3 nucleotides are TGTGCCAGCAAACAGGCCTCTGGGGCCAACGTCCTGACTTTC.